A selection of T cell receptor beta chains follows, all from one sample in a study of OX40 agonist ivuxolimab in advanced cancers. Sequencing was performed with immunoSEQ multiplex PCR; in TCRdb, only in-frame clones are kept and a portion is missing. The sample shows about 82,000 clones, roughly nine tenths of them seen only once. The sequences come from CD4+ or CD8+ T cells sorted from blood, collected in a trial of the OX40 agonist ivuxolimab. These receptors all come from an adult with an advanced solid tumor such as melanoma, head and neck, liver or kidney cancer. CDR3s include the opening cysteine and the closing phenylalanine or tryptophan. A D gene is named only where the DNA matches it firmly. Clone size appears in some rows only: once, few, many, or a class for an expanded clone.

cdr3_length	v_call	j_call	clone_size	d_call	cdr3_aa	cdr3_nt
16	TRBV5-1	TRBJ2-7	few	TRBD2	CASSFSSGRAHYEQYF	TGCGCCAGCAGCTTCTCTAGCGGGAGGGCCCACTACGAGCAGTACTTC
18	TRBV4-3	TRBJ1-2	.	.	CASSQDLAADFTNYGYTF	TGCGCCAGCAGCCAAGACTTAGCGGCAGATTTTACTAACTATGGCTACACCTTC
16	TRBV5-1	TRBJ2-5	once	TRBD2	CASSLPQLAGQETQYF	TGCGCCAGCAGCCTCCCCCAACTAGCGGGCCAAGAGACCCAGTACTTC
15	TRBV5-5	TRBJ2-7	.	.	CASSYTWTAGYEQYF	TGTGCCAGCAGCTACACCTGGACAGCCGGCTACGAGCAGTACTTC
15	TRBV6-6	TRBJ2-7	.	TRBD2	CASSWDYTQSGEQYF	TGTGCCAGCAGTTGGGACTATACTCAATCCGGCGAGCAGTACTTC
14	TRBV7-9	TRBJ2-1	.	TRBD1	CASSMGTGVTEQFF	TGTGCCAGCAGCATGGGGACAGGGGTCACTGAGCAGTTCTTC
14	TRBV6-5	TRBJ1-4	.	TRBD1	CASRRGLANEKLFF	TGTGCCAGCAGGAGGGGGCTAGCTAATGAAAAACTGTTTTTT
13	TRBV10-3	TRBJ2-6	.	.	CAISTDRANVLTF	TGTGCCATCAGTACAGACAGGGCCAACGTCCTGACTTTC
17	TRBV2	TRBJ1-5	.	.	CASSEGRTEHLNQPQHF	TGTGCCAGCAGTGAAGGGAGGACAGAACACCTCAATCAGCCCCAGCATTTT
15	TRBV9	TRBJ2-1	.	TRBD2	CASSEGLAPYNEQFF	TGTGCCAGCAGCGAGGGACTAGCGCCATACAATGAGCAGTTCTTC
16	TRBV7-2	TRBJ2-2	.	TRBD2	CASSLPTSGITGELFF	TGTGCCAGCAGCCTCCCAACTAGCGGGATTACCGGGGAGCTGTTTTTT
15	TRBV4-2	TRBJ1-2	once	.	CASNPTTGRNYGYTF	TGTGCCAGCAACCCCACTACAGGGAGGAACTATGGCTACACCTTC
15	TRBV9	TRBJ2-3	.	.	CASSRDSASTNTQYF	TGTGCCAGCAGCCGGGACTCGGCGTCTACAAATACGCAGTATTTT
14	TRBV28	TRBJ2-7	.	TRBD1	CASRPGTGSHEQYF	TGTGCCAGCAGACCCGGGACAGGGAGCCACGAGCAGTACTTC
15	TRBV6-1	TRBJ2-3	.	.	CASSEVGARQDTQYF	TGTGCCAGCAGTGAAGTGGGGGCGCGGCAAGATACGCAGTATTTT
11	TRBV6-1	TRBJ1-5	.	.	CASRAGDPQHF	TGTGCCAGCAGAGCAGGGGACCCCCAGCATTTT
14	TRBV5-4	TRBJ2-7	few	TRBD1	CASSMDRGTTGQYF	TGTGCCAGCAGCATGGACAGGGGAACGACCGGGCAGTACTTC
13	TRBV7-3	TRBJ2-7	.	TRBD2	CASSASGSDEQYF	TGTGCCAGCAGTGCCAGCGGGAGCGACGAGCAGTACTTC
14	TRBV6-4	TRBJ2-7	.	.	CASSDRPITYEQYF	TGTGCCAGCAGTGACAGGCCGATAACCTACGAGCAGTACTTC
12	TRBV28	TRBJ1-2	.	.	CATSDTRYGYTF	TGTGCCACCTCAGACACGAGATATGGCTACACCTTC
11	TRBV5-4	TRBJ2-2	.	.	CAFRGGGELFF	TGTGCCTTCCGAGGGGGCGGGGAGCTGTTTTTT
16	TRBV28	TRBJ2-7	.	.	CASSGGPQGVSYEQYF	TGTGCCAGCAGTGGAGGGCCCCAGGGGGTCTCCTACGAGCAGTACTTC
14	TRBV5-1	TRBJ2-7	.	TRBD1	CASSLSGQSYEQYF	TGCGCCAGCAGCCTTTCGGGACAGTCCTACGAGCAGTACTTC
16	TRBV4-1	TRBJ2-7	.	.	CASSQDSSVLLDEQYF	TGCGCCAGCAGCCAAGATTCCAGCGTCCTCCTGGACGAGCAGTACTTC
12	TRBV10-3	TRBJ2-1	.	.	CAISESTDEQFF	TGTGCCATCAGTGAGTCGACGGATGAGCAGTTCTTC
14	TRBV28	TRBJ2-1	.	.	CASMIATTYNEQFF	TGTGCCAGCATGATAGCGACCACCTACAATGAGCAGTTCTTC
13	TRBV28	TRBJ1-2	.	.	CASSWGRADGYTF	TGTGCCAGCAGTTGGGGCAGAGCGGATGGCTACACCTTC
12	TRBV11-2	TRBJ1-2	.	.	CASSLRGYGYTF	TGTGCCAGCAGCTTACGGGGGTATGGCTACACCTTC
13	TRBV30	TRBJ2-2	.	.	CAWKLGGTGELFF	TGTGCCTGGAAATTAGGGGGTACCGGGGAGCTGTTTTTT
11	TRBV2	TRBJ2-1	.	.	CASSAYNEQFF	TGTGCCAGCAGCGCATACAATGAGCAGTTCTTC
13	TRBV5-4	TRBJ2-1	.	.	CASSLVSYNEQFF	TGTGCCAGCAGCTTGGTGTCGTACAATGAGCAGTTCTTC
13	TRBV7-9	TRBJ2-1	.	.	CASSLELSGPRIF	TGTGCCAGCAGCTTAGAGTTGTCAGGCCCCCGGATCTTC
14	TRBV28	TRBJ2-7	.	TRBD2	CASSPGTRPYEQYF	TGTGCCAGCAGTCCAGGGACTAGACCCTACGAGCAGTACTTC